This entry is about one T cell receptor (beta chain). CDR3 length equals 15 residues. CDR1 and CDR2 (germline): SGHNT, YYREEE (reference sequence). V lost 6 bases, J lost 8 bases, and 14 bases stayed unmatched. The record originates from a study of cytomegalovirus exposure and HLA in healthy donors. The PCR was carried out with 60 Vbeta primers and 13 Jbeta primers. Original analysis: Per a later analysis, the number of unique TCR beta chains was around 79 million, of which roughly 11 million were shared. Assay used: immunoSEQ multiplex PCR; TCRdb lists only in-frame clones, some missing. V and J calls and clone size are given by that table; D and trimming were obtained from the DNA. Here the sample spans approximately 130,000 clones, over 70% being singletons.

The genes are TRBV5-4 and TRBJ1-1, with 9 bases matching TRBD1. This sequence was found in a woman between 40 and 50 years old in good health and CMV-seronegative. Sequences were obtained from PBMCs. The DNA for the CDR3 is TGTGCCAGCACCCCGGAACCCGGGACAGGGAAAGAAGCTTTCTTT. Amino acid sequence: CASTPEPGTGKEAFF.